This T cell receptor beta chain stems from a study of OX40 agonist ivuxolimab in advanced cancers. The overall study: Eligibility rules accepted prior anti-PD-1, anti-PD-L1 or anti-CTLA-4 therapy, and around 38% had some. Points from the study as a whole: At doses 0.1 to 3.0 mg/kg, CD4+ and CD8+ clones expanded. Averaging showed that CD8+ T cells had more expanded clones than CD4+ did.

TCRdb's table, derived via immunoSEQ multiplex PCR, lists solely in-frame clones and lacks some. The table has tens of thousands of clones, about 85% seen once; the top ten hold roughly 1.3%. Comments on this clone: The target antigen is unknown.

Between the trimmed V and J ends, which lost 7 bases and 2 bases, there was a span of 15 bases. This CDR3 is built from 15 residues. The V gene's germline CDR1 is MNHEY and CDR2 SVGAGI. V and J are TRBV6-5 and TRBJ1-5, with D possibly TRBD1 on 6 matching bases. This receptor was obtained from an adult with an advanced solid tumor such as melanoma, head and neck, liver or kidney cancer. The sequenced sample was CD4+ or CD8+ T cells sorted from blood, obtained in a trial of the OX40 agonist ivuxolimab. The CDR3 nucleotides read TGTGCCAGCAAGCTGGGGGGCTGGGGCAATCAGCCCCAGCATTTT. Protein: CASKLGGWGNQPQHF.